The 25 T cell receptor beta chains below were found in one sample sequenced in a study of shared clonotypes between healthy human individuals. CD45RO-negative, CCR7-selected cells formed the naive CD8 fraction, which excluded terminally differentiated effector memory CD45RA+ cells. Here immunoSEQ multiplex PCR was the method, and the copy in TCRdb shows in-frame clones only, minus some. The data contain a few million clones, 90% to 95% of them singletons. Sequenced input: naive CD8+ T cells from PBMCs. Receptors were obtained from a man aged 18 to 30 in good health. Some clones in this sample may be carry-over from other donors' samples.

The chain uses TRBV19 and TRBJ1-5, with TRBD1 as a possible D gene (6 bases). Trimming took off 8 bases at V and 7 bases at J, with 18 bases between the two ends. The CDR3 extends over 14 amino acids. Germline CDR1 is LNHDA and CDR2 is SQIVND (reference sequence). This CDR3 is CASATGYRGQPQHF. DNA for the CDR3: TGTGCCAGTGCAACAGGGTATCGAGGGCAGCCCCAGCATTTT.

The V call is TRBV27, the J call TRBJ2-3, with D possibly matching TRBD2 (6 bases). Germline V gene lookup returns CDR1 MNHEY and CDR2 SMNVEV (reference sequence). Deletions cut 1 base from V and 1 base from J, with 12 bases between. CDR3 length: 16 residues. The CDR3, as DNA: TGTGCCAGCAGTTTATATAACCCTAGCGGCACAGATACGCAGTATTTT. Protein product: CASSLYNPSGTDTQYF.

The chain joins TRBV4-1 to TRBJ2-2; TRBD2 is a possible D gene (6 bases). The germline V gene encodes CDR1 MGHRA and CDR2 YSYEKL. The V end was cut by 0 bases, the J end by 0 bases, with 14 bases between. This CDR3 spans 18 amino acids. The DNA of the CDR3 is TGCGCCAGCAGCCAAGAGGGCCCCGGCGGGACGAACACCGGGGAGCTGTTTTTT. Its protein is CASSQEGPGGTNTGELFF.

The CDR3 nucleotides read TGTGCCATCAGTGAGTCCTTCTACGAGCAGTACTTC. This encodes CAISESFYEQYF. V is TRBV10-3 and J is TRBJ2-7; no clear D gene. Germline V gene lookup returns CDR1 ENHRY and CDR2 SYGVKD. The V end lost 0 bases, the J end lost 3 bases, and 3 bases lay between the germline ends. The CDR3 contains 12 residues.

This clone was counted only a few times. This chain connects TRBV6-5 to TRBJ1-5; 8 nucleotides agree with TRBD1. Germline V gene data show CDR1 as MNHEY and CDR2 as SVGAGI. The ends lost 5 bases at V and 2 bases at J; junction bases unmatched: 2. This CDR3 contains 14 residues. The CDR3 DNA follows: TGTGCCAGCAGTCCGGACAGGGGCAATCAGCCCCAGCATTTT. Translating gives CASSPDRGNQPQHF.

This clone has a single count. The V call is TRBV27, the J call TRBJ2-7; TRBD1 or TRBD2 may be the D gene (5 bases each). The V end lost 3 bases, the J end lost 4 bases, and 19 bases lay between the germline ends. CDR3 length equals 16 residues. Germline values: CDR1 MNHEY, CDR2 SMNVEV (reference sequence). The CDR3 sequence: CASSFQPGTLGYEQYF. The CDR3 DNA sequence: TGTGCCAGCAGTTTCCAACCCGGGACCCTTGGGTACGAGCAGTACTTC.

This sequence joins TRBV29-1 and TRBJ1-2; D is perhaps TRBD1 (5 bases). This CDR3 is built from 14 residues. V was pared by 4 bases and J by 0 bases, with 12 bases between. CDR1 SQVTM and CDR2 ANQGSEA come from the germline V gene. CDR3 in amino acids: CSVVQGPTNYGYTF. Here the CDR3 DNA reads TGCAGCGTTGTTCAGGGCCCCACTAACTATGGCTACACCTTC.

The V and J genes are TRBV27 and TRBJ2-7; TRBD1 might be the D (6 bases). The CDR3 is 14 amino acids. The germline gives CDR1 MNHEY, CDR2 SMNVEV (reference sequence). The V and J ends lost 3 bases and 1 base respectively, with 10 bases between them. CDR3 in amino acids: CASSLHTGSYEQYF. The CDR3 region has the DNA TGTGCCAGCAGTTTGCACACAGGGTCCTACGAGCAGTACTTC.

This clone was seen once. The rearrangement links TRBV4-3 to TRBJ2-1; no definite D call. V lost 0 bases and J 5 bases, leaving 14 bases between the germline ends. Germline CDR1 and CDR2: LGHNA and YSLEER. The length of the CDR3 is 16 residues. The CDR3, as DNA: TGCGCCAGCAGCCAAGACCGGGCAGATCCCAACAATGAGCAGTTCTTC. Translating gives CASSQDRADPNNEQFF.

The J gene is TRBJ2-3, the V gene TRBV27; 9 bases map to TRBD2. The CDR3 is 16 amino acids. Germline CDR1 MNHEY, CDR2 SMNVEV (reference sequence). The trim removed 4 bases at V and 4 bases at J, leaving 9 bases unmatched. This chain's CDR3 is CASSSSSGDFPDTQYF. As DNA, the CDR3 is TGTGCCAGCAGTTCCTCTAGCGGGGACTTTCCAGATACGCAGTATTTT.

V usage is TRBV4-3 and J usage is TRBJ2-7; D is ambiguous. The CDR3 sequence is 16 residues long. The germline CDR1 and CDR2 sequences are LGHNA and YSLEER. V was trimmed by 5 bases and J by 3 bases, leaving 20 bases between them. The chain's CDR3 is CASSASLGGSHYEQYF. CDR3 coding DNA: TGCGCCAGCAGCGCGTCCTTGGGCGGATCCCACTACGAGCAGTACTTC.

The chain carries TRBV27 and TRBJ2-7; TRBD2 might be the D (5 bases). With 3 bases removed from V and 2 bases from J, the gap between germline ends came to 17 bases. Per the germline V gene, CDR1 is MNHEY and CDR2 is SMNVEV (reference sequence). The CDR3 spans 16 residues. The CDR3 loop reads CASSFSGVFGAYEQYF. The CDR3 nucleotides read TGTGCCAGCAGTTTCTCCGGGGTCTTTGGGGCCTACGAGCAGTACTTC.

The CDR3 loop reads CASSFGLRSQETQYF. As DNA, the CDR3 is TGTGCCAGCAGTTTTGGCCTTCGCTCGCAAGAGACCCAGTACTTC. The chain has TRBV27 and TRBJ2-5; D gene unclear. Germline assignment: CDR1 MNHEY and CDR2 SMNVEV (reference sequence). CDR3 size: 15 residues. The V end was cut by 3 bases, the J end by 2 bases, with 13 bases between.

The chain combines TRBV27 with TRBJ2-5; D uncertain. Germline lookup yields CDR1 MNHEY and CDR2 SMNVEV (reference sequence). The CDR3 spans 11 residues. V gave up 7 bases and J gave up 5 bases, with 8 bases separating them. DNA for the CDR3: TGTGCCAGCACCGACTGGGAGACCCAGTACTTC. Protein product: CASTDWETQYF.

CDR3 protein: CASSSRTGAQETQYF. DNA of the CDR3: TGTGCCAGCAGCTCCCGGACCGGAGCTCAAGAGACCCAGTACTTC. The chain is built from TRBV7-9 and TRBJ2-5, with no clear D. The germline V and J ends were trimmed by 4 bases and 2 bases, with 14 bases remaining between them. Germline lookup yields CDR1 SEHNR and CDR2 FQNEAQ (reference sequence). The CDR3 extends over 15 amino acids.

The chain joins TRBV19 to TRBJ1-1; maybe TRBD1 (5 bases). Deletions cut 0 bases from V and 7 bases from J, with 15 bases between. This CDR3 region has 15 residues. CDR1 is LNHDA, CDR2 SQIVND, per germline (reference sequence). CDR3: CASSIDLLGHHEAFF. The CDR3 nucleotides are TGTGCCAGTAGTATAGATCTATTGGGGCACCATGAAGCTTTCTTT.

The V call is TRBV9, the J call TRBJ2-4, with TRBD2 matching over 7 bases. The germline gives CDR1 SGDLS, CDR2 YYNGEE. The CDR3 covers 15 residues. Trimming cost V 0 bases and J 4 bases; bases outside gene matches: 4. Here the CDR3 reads CASSVAAGEKNIQYF. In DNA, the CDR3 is TGTGCCAGCAGCGTAGCGGCGGGAGAAAAAAACATTCAGTACTTC.

The CDR3 sequence is CASSTGQGRSMNTEAFF. The CDR3 nucleotides read TGTGCCAGCAGCACCGGACAGGGGCGGAGTATGAACACTGAAGCTTTCTTT. The V call is TRBV9, the J call TRBJ1-1, with 9 nucleotides matching TRBD1. Germline trimming cut 4 bases from V and 0 bases from J; bases unmatched to any gene: 10. This CDR3 region has 17 residues. Germline V gene data show CDR1 as SGDLS and CDR2 as YYNGEE.

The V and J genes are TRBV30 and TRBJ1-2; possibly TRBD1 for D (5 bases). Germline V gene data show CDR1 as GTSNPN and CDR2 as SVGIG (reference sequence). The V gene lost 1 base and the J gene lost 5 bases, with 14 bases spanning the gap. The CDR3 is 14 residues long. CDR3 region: CAWSGTGTVYGYTF. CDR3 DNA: TGTGCCTGGAGTGGAACCGGGACGGTATATGGCTACACCTTC. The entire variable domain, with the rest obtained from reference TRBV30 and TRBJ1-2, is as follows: SQTIHQWPATLVQPVGSPLSLECTVEGTSNPNLYWYRQAAGRGLQLLFYSVGIGQISSEVPQNLSASRPQDRQFILSSKKLLLSDSGFYLCAWSGTGTVYGYTFGSGTRLTVV.

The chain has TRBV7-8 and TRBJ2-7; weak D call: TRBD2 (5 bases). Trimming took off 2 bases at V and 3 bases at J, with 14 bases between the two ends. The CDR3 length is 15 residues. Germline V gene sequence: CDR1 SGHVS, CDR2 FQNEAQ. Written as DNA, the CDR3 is TGTGCCAGCAGCTTAAGCGGCGGTGCGGTCTACGAGCAGTACTTC. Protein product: CASSLSGGAVYEQYF.

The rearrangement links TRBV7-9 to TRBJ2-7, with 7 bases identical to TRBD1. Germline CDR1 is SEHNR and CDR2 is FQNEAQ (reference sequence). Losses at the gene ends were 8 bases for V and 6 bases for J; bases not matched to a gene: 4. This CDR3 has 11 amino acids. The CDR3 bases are TGTGCCAGCCGGGACAGTGGCGAGCAGTACTTC. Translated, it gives CASRDSGEQYF.

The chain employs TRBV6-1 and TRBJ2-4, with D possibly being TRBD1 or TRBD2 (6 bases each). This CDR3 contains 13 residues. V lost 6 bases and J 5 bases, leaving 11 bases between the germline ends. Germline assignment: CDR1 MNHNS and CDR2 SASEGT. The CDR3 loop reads CASRSRGENIQYF. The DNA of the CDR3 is TGTGCCAGCAGGAGTAGGGGGGAAAACATTCAGTACTTC.

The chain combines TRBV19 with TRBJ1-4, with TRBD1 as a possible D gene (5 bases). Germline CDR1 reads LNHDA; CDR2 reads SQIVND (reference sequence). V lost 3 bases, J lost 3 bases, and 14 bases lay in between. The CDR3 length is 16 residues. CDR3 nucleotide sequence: TGTGCCAGTAGTATCTGGGGGATTAGGTCTAATGAAAAACTGTTTTTT. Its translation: CASSIWGIRSNEKLFF. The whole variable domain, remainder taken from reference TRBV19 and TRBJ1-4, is DGGITQSPKYLFRKEGQNVTLSCEQNLNHDAMYWYRQDPGQGLRLIYYSQIVNDFQKGDIAEGYSVSREKKESFPLTVTSAQKNPTAFYLCASSIWGIRSNEKLFFGSGTQLSVL.

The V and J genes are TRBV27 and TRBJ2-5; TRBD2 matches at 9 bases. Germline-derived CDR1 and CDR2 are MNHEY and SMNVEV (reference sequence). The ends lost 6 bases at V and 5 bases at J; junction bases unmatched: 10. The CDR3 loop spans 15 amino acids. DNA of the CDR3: TGTGCCAGCAGGTCCAGTTTAGCGGGAGAGGAGACCCAGTACTTC. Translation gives CASRSSLAGEETQYF.

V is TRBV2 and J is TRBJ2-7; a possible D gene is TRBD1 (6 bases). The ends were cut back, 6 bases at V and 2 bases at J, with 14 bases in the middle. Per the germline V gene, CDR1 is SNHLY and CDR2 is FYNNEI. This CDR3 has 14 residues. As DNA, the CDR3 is TGTGCCAGCAGAGGATTAAGACAGGCCTACGAGCAGTACTTC. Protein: CASRGLRQAYEQYF. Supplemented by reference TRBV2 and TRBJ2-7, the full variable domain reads EPEVTQTPSHQVTQMGQEVILRCVPISNHLYFYWYRQILGQKVEFLVSFYNNEISEKSEIFDDQFSVERPDGSNFTLKIRSTKLEDSAMYFCASRGLRQAYEQYFGPGTRLTVT.